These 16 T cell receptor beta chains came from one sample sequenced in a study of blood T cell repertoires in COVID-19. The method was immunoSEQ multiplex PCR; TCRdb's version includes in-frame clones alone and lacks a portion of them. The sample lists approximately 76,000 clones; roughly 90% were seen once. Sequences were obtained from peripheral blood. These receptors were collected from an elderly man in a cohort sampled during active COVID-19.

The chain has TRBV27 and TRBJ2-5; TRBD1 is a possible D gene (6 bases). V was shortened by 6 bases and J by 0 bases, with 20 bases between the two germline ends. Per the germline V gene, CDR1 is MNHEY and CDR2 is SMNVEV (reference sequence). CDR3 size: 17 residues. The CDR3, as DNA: TGTGCCAGCAGCGCCCTTCGCCAGGGGTTGTACCAAGAGACCCAGTACTTC. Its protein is CASSALRQGLYQETQYF.

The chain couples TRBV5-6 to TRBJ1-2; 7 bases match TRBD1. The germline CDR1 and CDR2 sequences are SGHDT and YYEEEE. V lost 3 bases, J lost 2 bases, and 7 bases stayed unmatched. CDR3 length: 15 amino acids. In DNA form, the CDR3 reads TGTGCCAGCAGCTCTCCGGGACAGCCAAACTATGGCTACACCTTC. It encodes CASSSPGQPNYGYTF.

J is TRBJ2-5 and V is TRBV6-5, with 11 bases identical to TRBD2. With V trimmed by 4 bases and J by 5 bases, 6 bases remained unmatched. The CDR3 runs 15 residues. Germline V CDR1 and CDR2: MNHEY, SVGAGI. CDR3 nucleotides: TGTGCCAGCAGTTGGCTAGCGGGGGGCGGCGAGACCCAGTACTTC. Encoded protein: CASSWLAGGGETQYF.

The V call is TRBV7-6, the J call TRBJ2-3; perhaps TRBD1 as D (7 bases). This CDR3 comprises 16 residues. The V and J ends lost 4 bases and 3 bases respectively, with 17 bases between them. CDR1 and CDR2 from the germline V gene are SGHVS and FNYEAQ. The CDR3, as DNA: TGTGCCAGCAGCTCCGGACCAGGGGGGTGGACAGATACGCAGTATTTT. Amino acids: CASSSGPGGWTDTQYF.

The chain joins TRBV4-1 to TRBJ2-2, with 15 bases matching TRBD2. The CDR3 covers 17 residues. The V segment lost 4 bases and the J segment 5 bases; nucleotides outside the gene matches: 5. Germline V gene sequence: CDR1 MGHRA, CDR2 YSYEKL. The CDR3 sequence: CASSRGLAGGRTGELFF. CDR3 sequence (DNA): TGCGCCAGCAGCCGAGGACTAGCGGGGGGGCGAACCGGGGAGCTGTTTTTT.

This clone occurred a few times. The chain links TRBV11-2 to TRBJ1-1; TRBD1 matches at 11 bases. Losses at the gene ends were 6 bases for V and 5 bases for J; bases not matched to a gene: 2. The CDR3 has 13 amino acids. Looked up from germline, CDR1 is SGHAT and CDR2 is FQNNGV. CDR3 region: CASRGQGETEAFF. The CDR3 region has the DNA TGTGCCAGCAGGGGACAGGGGGAAACTGAAGCTTTCTTT.

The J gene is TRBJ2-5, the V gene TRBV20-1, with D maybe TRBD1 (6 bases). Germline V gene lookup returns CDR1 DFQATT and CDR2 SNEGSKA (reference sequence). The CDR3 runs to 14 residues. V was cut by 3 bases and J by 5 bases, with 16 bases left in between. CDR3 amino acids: CSASGNRAQETQYF. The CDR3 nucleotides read TGCAGTGCTAGTGGTAACAGGGCACAGGAGACCCAGTACTTC.

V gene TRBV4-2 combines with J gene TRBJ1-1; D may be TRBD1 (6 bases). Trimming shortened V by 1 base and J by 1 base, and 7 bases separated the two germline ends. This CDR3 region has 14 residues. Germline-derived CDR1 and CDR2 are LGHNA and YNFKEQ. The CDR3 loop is CASSQGGQNTEAFF. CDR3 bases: TGTGCCAGCAGCCAAGGGGGGCAGAACACTGAAGCTTTCTTT.

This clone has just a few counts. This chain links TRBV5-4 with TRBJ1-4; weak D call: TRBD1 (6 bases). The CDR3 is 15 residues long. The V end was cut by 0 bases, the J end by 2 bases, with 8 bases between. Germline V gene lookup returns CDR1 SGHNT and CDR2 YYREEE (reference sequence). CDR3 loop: CASSLGQVTNEKLFF. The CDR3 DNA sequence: TGTGCCAGCAGCTTGGGACAGGTGACTAATGAAAAACTGTTTTTT.

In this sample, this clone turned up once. CDR3 nucleotide sequence: TGTGCCAGCTCTTATCTCGCGGGGGGGCCGGTCAATGAGCAGTTCTTC. Its translation: CASSYLAGGPVNEQFF. V and J are TRBV3-1 (or the pseudogene TRBV3-2) and TRBJ2-1, with 9 bases identical to TRBD2. The germline gives CDR1 LGHDT, CDR2 YNNKEL (reference sequence). This CDR3 comprises 16 residues. J lost 6 bases, V lost 8 bases, and 14 bases had no gene match.

CDR3 DNA sequence: TGTGCCAGCGCCTCACAGGGGTTTACCGGCAATGAGCAGTTCTTC. It specifies CASASQGFTGNEQFF. The V gene is TRBV19, the J gene TRBJ2-1; 7 bases are a match to TRBD1. The CDR3 contains 15 residues. Germline CDR1 is LNHDA and CDR2 is SQIVND (reference sequence). V shed 9 bases, J shed 6 bases, and the junction held 14 bases outside the gene matches.

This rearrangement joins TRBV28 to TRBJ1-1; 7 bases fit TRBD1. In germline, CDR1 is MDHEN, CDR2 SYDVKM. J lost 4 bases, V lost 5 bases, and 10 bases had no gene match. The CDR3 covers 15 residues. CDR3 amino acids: CASSTRQGFSTEAFF. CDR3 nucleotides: TGTGCCAGCAGTACCAGACAGGGATTCAGCACTGAAGCTTTCTTT.

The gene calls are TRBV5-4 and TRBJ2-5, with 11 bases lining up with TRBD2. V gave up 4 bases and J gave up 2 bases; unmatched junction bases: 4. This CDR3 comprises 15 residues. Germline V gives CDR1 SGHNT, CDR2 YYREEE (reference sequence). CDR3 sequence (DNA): TGTGCCAGCAGCAAGACTAGCGGGGAGCAAGAGACCCAGTACTTC. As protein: CASSKTSGEQETQYF.

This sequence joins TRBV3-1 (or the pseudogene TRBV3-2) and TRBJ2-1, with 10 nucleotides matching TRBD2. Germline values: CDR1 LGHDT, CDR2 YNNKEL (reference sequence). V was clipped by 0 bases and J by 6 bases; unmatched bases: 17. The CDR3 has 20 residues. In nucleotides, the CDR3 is TGTGCCAGCAGCCAAGAAAGTCCCAGCGGGGGGGCCTTGTTCGCCAATGAGCAGTTCTTC. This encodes CASSQESPSGGALFANEQFF.

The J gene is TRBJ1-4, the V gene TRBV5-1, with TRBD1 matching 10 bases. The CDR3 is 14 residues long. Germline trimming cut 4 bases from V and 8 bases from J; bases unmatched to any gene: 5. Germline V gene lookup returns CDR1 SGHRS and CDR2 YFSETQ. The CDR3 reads CASSVGQGGEKLFF. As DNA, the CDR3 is TGCGCCAGCAGCGTCGGACAGGGGGGCGAAAAACTGTTTTTT. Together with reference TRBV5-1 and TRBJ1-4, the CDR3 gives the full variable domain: KAGVTQTPRYLIKTRGQQVTLSCSPISGHRSVSWYQQTPGQGLQFLFEYFSETQRNKGNFPGRFSGRQFSNSRSEMNVSTLELGDSALYLCASSVGQGGEKLFFGSGTQLSVL.

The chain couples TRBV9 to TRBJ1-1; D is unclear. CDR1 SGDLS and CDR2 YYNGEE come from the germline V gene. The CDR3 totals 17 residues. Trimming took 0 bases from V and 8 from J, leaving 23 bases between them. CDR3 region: CASSVGIGTSSGPEAFF. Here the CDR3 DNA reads TGTGCCAGCAGCGTAGGTATAGGAACCTCTAGCGGTCCGGAAGCTTTCTTT.